Reported below is one T cell receptor (beta chain). The antigen is undetermined. Germline is not matched at one junction end, which may reflect a read error. This entry is derived from a study of human T cells and chemical hapten exposure. This CDR3 has 15 residues. Germline CDR1 is DFQATT and CDR2 is SNEGSKA (reference sequence). Study-wide findings and caveats: While controls formed fewer of them, expanded TCRs formed significantly more large CDR3 similarity clusters.

As for time point: patch test 3, about 24 weeks after DPC sensitization. Treatment: therapeutic diphenylcyclopropenone sensitization with weekly scalp DPC. Drawing of blood took place ahead of applying each patch test. Each CDR3 protein gets one entry after TCRdb re-called the RACE reads with MiXCR. Of 100,000 or so distinct CDR3 sequences listed, 34% are singletons. This receptor was taken from a man aged 40-50 years with alopecia areata. Some clones in this sample may be carry-over from other donors' samples. The chain employs TRBV20-1 and TRBJ2-3, with TRBD2 identical over 7 bases. Sequencing was performed on whole blood, taken in connection with sensitization to the hapten diphenylcyclopropenone (DPC). The CDR3 DNA reads TGCAGTGCTCGAGATAGCGGGTTGGGCACAGATACGCAGTATTTT. It translates to CSARDSGLGTDTQYF.